The 26 T cell receptor beta chains reported below all come from one sample, sequenced in a study of identifying expanded T cells in peripheral blood. Assay: immunoSEQ multiplex PCR; the TCRdb copy retains only in-frame clones and omits some. The sample carries 95,000 or so clones, approximately 83% recorded once. Sequences were obtained from blood. The receptors were sampled from a person between 18 and 70 years old in good health.

The V gene is TRBV19, the J gene TRBJ2-7; 10 bases match TRBD1. The length of the CDR3 is 17 residues. V trimming: 6 bases; J trimming: 7 bases; junction bases outside the gene matches: 18. Germline V gene sequence: CDR1 LNHDA, CDR2 SQIVND (reference sequence). The DNA for the CDR3 is TGTGCCAGTAGCCCCCCCGGTTTGGGACAGGGGTCGGTGGAGCAGTACTTC. It encodes CASSPPGLGQGSVEQYF.

The CDR3 here is CASKRTGGIYGYTF. The CDR3, as DNA: TGTGCCAGCAAGAGAACAGGGGGCATCTATGGCTACACCTTC. V usage is TRBV6-5 and J usage is TRBJ1-2, with 9 bases lining up with TRBD1. This CDR3 has 14 amino acids. The germline CDR1 and CDR2 sequences are MNHEY and SVGAGI. J gave up 4 bases and V 7 bases, and 7 bases lay outside the gene matches.

The chain is built from TRBV7-6 and TRBJ2-5; D is undetermined. V was clipped by 4 bases and J by 4 bases, with 10 bases between them. The germline CDR1 and CDR2 sequences are SGHVS and FNYEAQ. The CDR3 contains 13 residues. DNA of the CDR3: TGTGCCAGCAGCTATAATTGGGGAGAGACCCAGTACTTC. Translation gives CASSYNWGETQYF.

This chain connects TRBV7-9 to TRBJ1-4, with D possibly matching TRBD1 (5 bases). V dropped 7 bases and J dropped 4 bases, with 13 bases sitting between them. Germline-derived CDR1 and CDR2 are SEHNR and FQNEAQ (reference sequence). The CDR3 is 14 residues long. CDR3 DNA sequence: TGTGCCAGCATCCAGGGTGGCGGTAATGAAAAACTGTTTTTT. Translation: CASIQGGGNEKLFF.

The V gene is TRBV7-9, the J gene TRBJ2-7, with a tentative D call TRBD1 (6 bases). Germline V gives CDR1 SEHNR, CDR2 FQNEAQ (reference sequence). The CDR3 has 16 residues. Trimming took 3 bases from V and 2 from J, leaving 17 bases between them. CDR3 amino acids: CASSFSIEGGAYEQYF. CDR3 in DNA: TGTGCCAGCAGCTTCTCCATCGAAGGGGGAGCCTACGAGCAGTACTTC. The complete variable domain, with remaining parts taken from reference TRBV7-9 and TRBJ2-7, reads DTGVSQNPRHKITKRGQNVTFRCDPISEHNRLYWYRQTLGQGPEFLTYFQNEAQLEKSRLLSDRFSAERPKGSFSTLEIQRTEQGDSAMYLCASSFSIEGGAYEQYFGPGTRLTVT.

This rearrangement joins TRBV6-5 to TRBJ2-7, with D possibly being TRBD1 (6 bases). CDR1 is MNHEY, CDR2 SVGAGI, per germline. The CDR3 spans 15 residues. Trimming left V 0 bases short and J 3 bases short, with 12 bases between. CDR3 nucleotides: TGTGCCAGCAGTTACTCGGGGGCAGGGGACTACGAGCAGTACTTC. It encodes CASSYSGAGDYEQYF.

This rearrangement joins TRBV7-9 to TRBJ2-7; tentative D call: TRBD1 (6 bases). V lost 3 bases to trimming and J lost 6 bases, with 9 bases between them. The CDR3 consists of 12 residues. Germline-derived CDR1 and CDR2 are SEHNR and FQNEAQ (reference sequence). CDR3 nucleotide sequence: TGTGCCAGCAGCTTGGGGACATTCGAGCAGTACTTC. It is translated as CASSLGTFEQYF.

V usage is TRBV7-9 and J usage is TRBJ2-1; 8 nucleotides align to TRBD2. CDR1 SEHNR and CDR2 FQNEAQ come from the germline V gene (reference sequence). This CDR3 comprises 17 residues. After removal of 5 bases from V and 0 bases from J, the junction contained 9 bases not matched to a gene. CDR3 sequence reads: CASSTPQGTSSYNEQFF. Here the CDR3 DNA reads TGTGCCAGCAGCACTCCCCAGGGGACTAGCTCCTACAATGAGCAGTTCTTC.

The chain has TRBV6-1 and TRBJ1-6, with TRBD1 matching 9 bases. The CDR3 length is 15 residues. Germline assignment: CDR1 MNHNS and CDR2 SASEGT. Trimming took 7 bases from V and 9 from J; bases not matched to a gene: 10. CDR3 residues: CASNTGGAGSSPLHF. The CDR3 DNA reads TGTGCCAGCAACACAGGGGGCGCGGGAAGTTCACCCCTCCACTTT.

This chain connects TRBV5-4 to TRBJ2-3, with TRBD2 matching over 13 bases. Germline lookup yields CDR1 SGHNT and CDR2 YYREEE (reference sequence). Trimming at V came to 4 bases and at J to 4 bases, leaving 9 bases not matched to a gene. CDR3 length: 17 amino acids. The CDR3 DNA reads TGTGCCAGCAGCCCGGGACTAGCGGGGTCCGGGGCAGATACGCAGTATTTT. Protein product: CASSPGLAGSGADTQYF.

The rearrangement uses TRBV6-1 and TRBJ1-2; D remains unclear. This CDR3 has 15 residues. The V end lost 2 bases, the J end lost 4 bases, and 14 bases lay between the germline ends. CDR1 and CDR2 (germline): MNHNS, SASEGT. CDR3 region: CASSENWEMSYGYTF. DNA of the CDR3: TGTGCCAGCAGTGAAAATTGGGAGATGAGCTATGGCTACACCTTC.

The gene calls are TRBV7-9 and TRBJ1-2; D might be TRBD1 (5 bases). The V end lost 5 bases, the J end lost 4 bases, and 17 bases lay between the germline ends. In germline, CDR1 is SEHNR, CDR2 FQNEAQ (reference sequence). The CDR3 consists of 15 residues. In nucleotides, the CDR3 is TGTGCCAGCAGCGCCGCAGGGTCGACTAGCTATGGCTACACCTTC. Translated, it gives CASSAAGSTSYGYTF.

This clone was picked up one time. This chain links TRBV29-1 with TRBJ1-1; D unresolved. CDR3 length equals 14 residues. Trimming removed 8 bases at V and 4 bases at J, with 20 bases between. Germline assignment: CDR1 SQVTM and CDR2 ANQGSEA. CDR3 amino acids: CSLGPKTNPTEAFF. The CDR3 DNA reads TGCAGCCTAGGACCCAAAACAAACCCCACTGAAGCTTTCTTT. The full variable domain, in which reference TRBV29-1 and TRBJ1-1 provide the parts outside the CDR3, is SAVISQKPSRDICQRGTSLTIQCQVDSQVTMMFWYRQQPGQSLTLIATANQGSEATYESGFVIDKFPISRPNLTFSTLTVSNMSPEDSSIYLCSLGPKTNPTEAFFGQGTRLTVV.

This clone was seen a handful of times. V gene TRBV2 combines with J gene TRBJ1-6, with D possibly TRBD1 on 5 matching bases. Trimming took 7 bases from V and 4 from J, leaving 8 bases between them. The CDR3 totals 13 residues. Germline loops: CDR1 SNHLY, CDR2 FYNNEI. The CDR3 here is CASNQGYNSPLHF. In DNA, the CDR3 is TGTGCCAGCAATCAGGGTTATAATTCACCCCTCCACTTT.

V gene TRBV5-6 combines with J gene TRBJ2-5; D gene uncertain. The CDR3 has 17 amino acids. Trimming took 0 bases from V and 7 from J, leaving 22 bases between them. CDR1 is SGHDT and CDR2 is YYEEEE in the germline V gene. In nucleotides, the CDR3 is TGTGCCAGCAGCTTGGGGGGTGATGAAGCCAACGCCTGGACCCAGTACTTC. This sequence encodes CASSLGGDEANAWTQYF.

The chain links TRBV5-1 to TRBJ1-4; D remains ambiguous. V lost 4 bases, J lost 3 bases, and 16 bases lay in between. Germline CDR1 reads SGHRS; CDR2 reads YFSETQ. The CDR3 runs 16 residues. The CDR3 reads CASSPDPTRANEKLFF. In DNA form, the CDR3 reads TGCGCCAGCAGCCCTGACCCGACTCGGGCTAATGAAAAACTGTTTTTT.

This chain joins TRBV10-3 and TRBJ2-5; D is unresolved. Trimming removed 5 bases at V and 4 bases at J, with 8 bases between. Germline values: CDR1 ENHRY, CDR2 SYGVKD. This CDR3 has 12 residues. The CDR3 coding sequence is TGTGCCATCAGTCGACAATTAGAGACCCAGTACTTC. It specifies CAISRQLETQYF.

This sequence joins TRBV19 and TRBJ2-3, with D perhaps TRBD1 (5 bases). Germline assignment: CDR1 LNHDA and CDR2 SQIVND (reference sequence). This CDR3 has 15 amino acids. The germline V and J ends were trimmed by 3 bases and 5 bases, with 15 bases remaining between them. The CDR3, as DNA: TGTGCCAGTAGTATGAACGGACATTTCGAAGATACGCAGTATTTT. Its protein is CASSMNGHFEDTQYF.

V is TRBV27 and J is TRBJ2-7; 9 bases map to TRBD1. The junction had 6 bases not matched to a gene; V was cut back by 2 bases and J by 4 bases. Germline-derived CDR1 and CDR2 are MNHEY and SMNVEV (reference sequence). The CDR3 contains 15 residues. The CDR3 loop is CASSLGGTGIYEQYF. Here the CDR3 DNA reads TGTGCCAGCAGTTTAGGCGGGACAGGGATATACGAGCAGTACTTC.

The chain uses TRBV7-2 and TRBJ1-1; D call uncertain. Trimming took 5 bases from V and 5 from J, leaving 15 bases between them. CDR3 length equals 14 residues. Germline CDR1 reads SGHTA; CDR2 reads FQGNSA. The CDR3 spells CASSRDGRLTEAFF. The CDR3 DNA follows: TGTGCCAGCAGCCGCGATGGACGTTTGACTGAAGCTTTCTTT.

This chain uses TRBV6-5 with TRBJ1-2; 7 nucleotides line up with TRBD1. The germline V gene has CDR1 MNHEY and CDR2 SVGAGI. The CDR3 consists of 14 residues. The J segment lost 7 bases and the V segment lost 6 bases, leaving 11 bases of the junction unmatched. Here the CDR3 DNA reads TGTGCCAGCAGGTTACGGGACAGCCTATCTGGCTACACCTTC. Its protein product is CASRLRDSLSGYTF.

The chain joins TRBV7-9 to TRBJ1-1, with D unclear. Trimming took 1 base from V and 0 from J, leaving 18 bases between them. Germline V gene sequence: CDR1 SEHNR, CDR2 FQNEAQ (reference sequence). The CDR3 sequence is 18 residues long. In DNA form, the CDR3 reads TGTGCCAGCAGCTTAGTGGGCCATGGGCCGAAAATGAACACTGAAGCTTTCTTT. Translated, it gives CASSLVGHGPKMNTEAFF.

This sequence joins TRBV5-1 and TRBJ1-2, with 12 positions matching TRBD1. The V and J ends lost 4 bases and 7 bases, in that order; junction bases with no gene match: 11. The CDR3 is 16 amino acids. Per germline, CDR1 SGHRS and CDR2 YFSETQ. This chain's CDR3 is CASSEKSGTGGTGYTF. The CDR3 coding sequence is TGCGCCAGCAGCGAAAAATCCGGGACAGGGGGCACTGGCTACACCTTC.

This chain links TRBV11-3 with TRBJ1-6; D remains ambiguous. The CDR3 loop spans 13 amino acids. CDR1 and CDR2 from the germline V gene are SGHNT and YENEEA. The germline V and J ends were trimmed by 5 bases and 9 bases, with 11 bases remaining between them. The CDR3 sequence is CASSPRLASPLHF. CDR3 nucleotides: TGTGCCAGCAGCCCCCGCCTGGCTTCACCCCTCCACTTT.

The gene calls are TRBV5-8 and TRBJ2-1; D could derive from TRBD1 or TRBD2 (6 bases each). Germline CDR1 reads SGHTS; CDR2 reads YDEGEE. Trimming shortened V by 3 bases and J by 0 bases, and 10 bases separated the two germline ends. The CDR3 spans 15 residues. CDR3 in amino acids: CASSSSGASYNEQFF. Written as DNA, the CDR3 is TGTGCCAGCAGCTCTTCGGGGGCCTCCTACAATGAGCAGTTCTTC.

This chain links TRBV11-2 with TRBJ2-7; a possible D gene is TRBD1 (7 bases). Germline V gives CDR1 SGHAT, CDR2 FQNNGV. The CDR3 is made up of 16 amino acids. Trimming removed 4 bases at V and 7 bases at J, with 23 bases between. DNA for the CDR3: TGTGCCAGCAGCTCCCAAGGGGGCAGGTTGGGGAGGGAGCAGTACTTC. Residues: CASSSQGGRLGREQYF.